Presented here are 19 T cell receptor beta chains from one specimen sequenced in a study of T cells in Graves' hyperthyroidism and ophthalmopathy. There were TCR beta CDR3 regions amplified from RNA transcripts. TCR CDR3 underwent first-round RT-PCR with the HTBI primer set. TCRdb fed the multiplex PCR reads into MiXCR, producing one record per CDR3 protein. Of approximately 420,000 distinct CDR3 sequences in the sample, about 13% were seen once. The material sequenced was blood. Receptors originate from a young woman with Graves' hyperthyroidism.

This clonotype was found many times. The V gene is TRBV27, the J gene TRBJ1-2, with 7 bases identical to TRBD1. The germline gives CDR1 MNHEY, CDR2 SMNVEV (reference sequence). The CDR3 is 15 residues long. V was clipped by 5 bases and J by 4 bases; unmatched bases: 10. CDR3: CASSLRQGGRYGYTF. The CDR3 DNA is TGTGCCAGCAGTCTCAGACAGGGTGGGCGCTATGGCTACACCTTC.

Comments on this clonotype: One base away lies a much larger clone, so this may be a sequencing read error. The missing conserved phenylalanine or tryptophan at the end of this CDR3 makes a read error likely. The chain is built from TRBV6-1 and TRBJ2-5, with D perhaps assigned TRBD1 or TRBD2 (5 bases each). CDR1 is MNHNS and CDR2 is SASEGT in the germline V gene. V was pared by 6 bases and J by 0 bases, with 11 bases between. The CDR3 totals 14 residues. The CDR3 protein is CASSRDGDQETQYL. The CDR3 DNA follows: TGTGCCAGCAGCCGGGACGGAGACCAAGAGACCCAGTACCTC.

J is TRBJ1-5 and V is TRBV6-2 or TRBV6-3; maybe TRBD1 (6 bases). V lost 0 bases to trimming and J lost 3 bases, with 21 bases between them. The CDR3 totals 19 residues. CDR1 MNHEY and CDR2 SVGEGT come from the germline V gene. As DNA, the CDR3 is TGTGCCAGCAGTTACTCAAAAGTTCCCCTCAGGGGTAACAATCAGCCCCAGCATTTT. This translates into CASSYSKVPLRGNNQPQHF.

There are many counts of this clonotype. V is TRBV20-1 and J is TRBJ2-1; D is tentatively TRBD1 or TRBD2 (5 bases each). CDR1 and CDR2 from the germline V gene are DFQATT and SNEGSKA (reference sequence). The CDR3 has 16 amino acids. V was shortened by 3 bases and J by 0 bases, with 15 bases between the two germline ends. The CDR3 loop is CSASGDLRSSYNEQFF. The CDR3 DNA sequence: TGCAGTGCTAGTGGGGACCTCCGGTCCTCCTACAATGAGCAGTTCTTC.

This clonotype was found a few times. The chain links TRBV3-1 to TRBJ2-2; D not certain. This CDR3 is built from 11 residues. V lost 8 bases to trimming and J lost 4 bases, with 5 bases between them. Germline V CDR1 and CDR2: LGHDT, YNNKEL (reference sequence). The CDR3 here is CASLGTGELFF. CDR3 in DNA: TGTGCCAGCTTAGGCACCGGGGAGCTGTTTTTT. The full variable domain, in which reference TRBV3-1 and TRBJ2-2 provide the parts outside the CDR3, is DTAVSQTPKYLVTQMGNDKSIKCEQNLGHDTMYWYKQDSKKFLKIMFSYNNKELIINETVPNRFSPKSPDKAHLNLHINSLELGDSAVYFCASLGTGELFFGEGSRLTVL.

In its sample, this clonotype was seen many times. The rearrangement links TRBV12-3 or TRBV12-4 to TRBJ1-6, with 10 bases aligning to TRBD1. V was clipped by 5 bases and J by 10 bases; unmatched bases: 11. The CDR3 runs 16 residues. The CDR3 DNA sequence: TGTGCCAGCAGTCCCCGCCCGACAGGGGGCGAATCACCCCTCCACTTT. It translates to CASSPRPTGGESPLHF.

The chain recombines TRBV7-9 with TRBJ1-5; the D is unclear. This CDR3 has 13 amino acids. Germline values: CDR1 SEHNR, CDR2 FQNEAQ (reference sequence). The V gene lost 8 bases and the J gene lost 4 bases, with 12 bases spanning the gap. This CDR3 reads CASQRGRNQPQHF. DNA of the CDR3: TGTGCCAGCCAACGAGGGCGGAATCAGCCCCAGCATTTT.

Many counts were recorded for this clonotype. This chain joins TRBV7-2 and TRBJ1-2; tentatively, D is TRBD1 (5 bases). The CDR3 has 13 residues. Trimming shortened V by 5 bases and J by 5 bases, and 12 bases separated the two germline ends. Germline V gives CDR1 SGHTA, CDR2 FQGNSA. DNA of the CDR3: TGTGCCAGCAGCATGGGGACGTATTATGGCTACACCTTC. It specifies CASSMGTYYGYTF.

This clonotype was found a few times. V usage is TRBV19 and J usage is TRBJ2-1; D may be TRBD2 (6 bases). The CDR3 is made up of 14 amino acids. Trimming removed 6 bases from V and 3 bases from J, with 12 bases in between. Germline V gives CDR1 LNHDA, CDR2 SQIVND (reference sequence). CDR3: CASRESGRYNEQFF. For the CDR3, the DNA is TGTGCCAGTAGGGAGAGCGGGCGCTACAATGAGCAGTTCTTC.

The sample holds many counts of this clonotype. CDR3 DNA sequence: TGTGCCAGCAGTTTAGGGCAGGGGGCCACAGATACGCAGTATTTT. It encodes CASSLGQGATDTQYF. The V and J genes are TRBV28 and TRBJ2-3; TRBD1 matches at 8 bases. The CDR3 sequence is 15 residues long. Trimming cost V 2 bases and J 2 bases; bases outside gene matches: 3. The germline V gene encodes CDR1 MDHEN and CDR2 SYDVKM.

This clonotype was counted ten times or more. The chain employs TRBV12-3 or TRBV12-4 and TRBJ2-5, with D unresolved. Trimming stripped 8 bases from V and 0 bases from J, with 13 bases between. The CDR3 has 14 amino acids. CDR3 coding DNA: TGTGCCAGCCGGCGTGGAGACTACCAAGAGACCCAGTACTTC. Its protein is CASRRGDYQETQYF.

The chain carries TRBV20-1 and TRBJ2-3; 9 bases map to TRBD2. In germline, CDR1 is DFQATT, CDR2 SNEGSKA (reference sequence). The ends lost 2 bases at V and 7 bases at J; junction bases unmatched: 1. CDR3 length: 12 residues. Here the CDR3 reads CSARTSGHTQYF. The CDR3 DNA is TGCAGTGCTAGAACTAGCGGGCATACGCAGTATTTT.

This clonotype turned up a few times. J is TRBJ1-2 and V is TRBV29-1; tentatively, D is TRBD1 (5 bases). The CDR3 has 13 residues. Germline CDR1 and CDR2: SQVTM and ANQGSEA. The V gene lost 3 bases and the J gene lost 0 bases, with 8 bases spanning the gap. CDR3 sequence (DNA): TGCAGCGTTGAGAAGGGGACTAACTATGGCTACACCTTC. It yields the protein CSVEKGTNYGYTF.

The chain carries TRBV28 and TRBJ2-7; 10 bases line up with TRBD2. From germline, CDR1 is MDHEN and CDR2 SYDVKM. V lost 6 bases to trimming and J lost 0 bases; unmatched junction nucleotides: 5. The CDR3 is made up of 15 amino acids. The CDR3 loop reads CASRKTSGSSYEQYF. The DNA of the CDR3 is TGTGCCAGCAGGAAGACTAGCGGGTCCTCCTACGAGCAGTACTTC.

This clonotype was recorded many times. The chain links TRBV7-2 to TRBJ2-2; either TRBD1 or TRBD2 may fit D (5 bases each). V lost 0 bases, J lost 3 bases, and 11 bases lay in between. CDR1 is SGHTA and CDR2 is FQGNSA in the germline V gene. This CDR3 contains 16 residues. Here the CDR3 reads CASSLAAGRDTGELFF. The CDR3 region has the DNA TGTGCCAGCAGCTTAGCGGCAGGGCGGGACACCGGGGAGCTGTTTTTT.

This clonotype was counted a few times. V and J are TRBV30 and TRBJ2-5; D gene unclear. Trimming removed 0 bases from V and 2 bases from J, with 19 bases in between. The germline V gene encodes CDR1 GTSNPN and CDR2 SVGIG (reference sequence). The CDR3 length is 17 residues. CDR3 coding DNA: TGTGCCTGGAGTGTTAAACTTGGCCTAGGGCCGCAAGAGACCCAGTACTTC. Translation gives CAWSVKLGLGPQETQYF. Supplemented by reference TRBV30 and TRBJ2-5, the full variable domain reads SQTIHQWPATLVQPVGSPLSLECTVEGTSNPNLYWYRQAAGRGLQLLFYSVGIGQISSEVPQNLSASRPQDRQFILSSKKLLLSDSGFYLCAWSVKLGLGPQETQYFGPGTRLLVL.

This clonotype was seen repeatedly, ten times or more. V and J are TRBV28 and TRBJ1-1; TRBD1 is a possible D gene (5 bases). This CDR3 has 14 amino acids. Trimming stripped 2 bases from V and 0 bases from J, with 7 bases between. Germline values: CDR1 MDHEN, CDR2 SYDVKM. The chain's CDR3 is CASSLRQMNTEAFF. The CDR3 DNA follows: TGTGCCAGCAGTTTAAGACAGATGAACACTGAAGCTTTCTTT.

This clonotype has a handful of counts. The rearrangement links TRBV18 to TRBJ1-3; no clear D. Germline V gene lookup returns CDR1 KGHSH and CDR2 LQKENI. This CDR3 contains 16 residues. V was clipped by 3 bases and J by 0 bases, with 12 bases between them. The CDR3 DNA reads TGTGCCAGCTCACCCCCCCAGTGGGACTCTGGAAACACCATATATTTT. As protein: CASSPPQWDSGNTIYF.

The chain has TRBV3-1 and TRBJ2-1, with D possibly matching TRBD1 (5 bases). This CDR3 comprises 18 residues. The germline V gene encodes CDR1 LGHDT and CDR2 YNNKEL (reference sequence). Trimming cost V 0 bases and J 2 bases, with 17 bases left between them. The CDR3: CASSQDKDRVLPYNEQFF. In DNA, the CDR3 is TGTGCCAGCAGCCAAGACAAAGACAGAGTCCTTCCCTACAATGAGCAGTTCTTC.